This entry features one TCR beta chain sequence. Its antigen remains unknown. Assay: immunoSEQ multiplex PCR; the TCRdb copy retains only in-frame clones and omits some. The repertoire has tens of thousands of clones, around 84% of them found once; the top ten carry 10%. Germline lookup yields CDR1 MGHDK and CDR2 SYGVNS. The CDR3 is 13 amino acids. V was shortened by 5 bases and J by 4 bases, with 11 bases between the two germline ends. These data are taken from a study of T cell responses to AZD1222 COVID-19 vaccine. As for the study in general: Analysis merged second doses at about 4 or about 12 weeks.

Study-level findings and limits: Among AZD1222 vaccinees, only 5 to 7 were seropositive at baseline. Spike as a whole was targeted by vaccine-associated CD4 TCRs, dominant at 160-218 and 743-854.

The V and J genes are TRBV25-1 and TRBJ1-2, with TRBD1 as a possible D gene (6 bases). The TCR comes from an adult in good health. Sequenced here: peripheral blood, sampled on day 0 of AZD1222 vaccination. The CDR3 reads CASSLRDTYGYTF. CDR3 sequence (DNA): TGTGCCAGCAGTCTCCGGGACACCTATGGCTACACCTTC.